Listed below are T cell receptor beta chains from one sample, sequenced in a study of PD-1 blockade in mismatch repair-deficient tumors. Profiled with immunoSEQ multiplex PCR; TCRdb holds only in-frame clones, not every one. The repertoire includes over 100,000 clones, about three quarters of them detected once, and roughly 4.8% sits in the top ten. Sequences were derived from peripheral blood, sampled about 13 months after starting pembrolizumab. All receptors come from an adult with mismatch repair-deficient cancer. Both conserved end residues are part of each CDR3. D genes are given only for firm matches. Only some rows state a clone size, as once, few, many or a class for expanded clones.

j_call: TRBJ1-4
v_call: TRBV7-2
d_call: NA
clone_size: NA
cdr3_nt: TGTGCCAGCAGGAAACAAGCAACTAATGAAAAACTGTTTTTT
cdr3_aa: CASRKQATNEKLFF

j_call: TRBJ2-2
v_call: TRBV7-7
d_call: NA
clone_size: NA
cdr3_nt: TGTGCTAGCAGCTCTCGGGACAAGAACACCGGGGAGCTGTTTTTT
cdr3_aa: CASSSRDKNTGELFF

j_call: TRBJ1-4
v_call: TRBV6-5
d_call: TRBD1
clone_size: NA
cdr3_nt: TGTGCCAGCAGTAGGGACAGGTCTAGCGAAAAACTGTTTTTT
cdr3_aa: CASSRDRSSEKLFF

j_call: TRBJ1-5
v_call: TRBV5-5
d_call: NA
clone_size: once
cdr3_nt: TGTGCCAGCAGCTTGGTCGTTAGTCCCCAGCCCCAGCATTTT
cdr3_aa: CASSLVVSPQPQHF

j_call: TRBJ2-7
v_call: TRBV12-5
d_call: TRBD2
clone_size: NA
cdr3_nt: TGTGCTAGTGGTACATCCGGGACTAGCGGGAGTATATACGAGCAGTACTTC
cdr3_aa: CASGTSGTSGSIYEQYF

j_call: TRBJ2-7
v_call: TRBV5-6
d_call: NA
clone_size: NA
cdr3_nt: TGTGCCAGCAGCAAATCACGACGGACCGGCTTCTACGAGCAGTACTTC
cdr3_aa: CASSKSRRTGFYEQYF

j_call: TRBJ1-2
v_call: TRBV9
d_call: NA
clone_size: NA
cdr3_nt: TGTGCCAGCAGCGTACAGGCAGGGGACTATGGCTACACCTTC
cdr3_aa: CASSVQAGDYGYTF

j_call: TRBJ2-4
v_call: TRBV5-8
d_call: TRBD1
clone_size: once
cdr3_nt: TGTGCCAGCAGCCAGGGGGCCGGCGTTGGCGGAGGAAACATTCAGTACTTC
cdr3_aa: CASSQGAGVGGGNIQYF

j_call: TRBJ1-2
v_call: TRBV18
d_call: TRBD1
clone_size: NA
cdr3_nt: TGTGCCAGCTCACCATCCCGGGACAGGGGAGACTATGGCTACACCTTC
cdr3_aa: CASSPSRDRGDYGYTF

j_call: TRBJ1-5
v_call: TRBV11-3
d_call: TRBD1
clone_size: NA
cdr3_nt: TGTGCCAGCAGCCACAGGGGGGCTAATCGGTGGACTCAGCCCCAGCATTTT
cdr3_aa: CASSHRGANRWTQPQHF